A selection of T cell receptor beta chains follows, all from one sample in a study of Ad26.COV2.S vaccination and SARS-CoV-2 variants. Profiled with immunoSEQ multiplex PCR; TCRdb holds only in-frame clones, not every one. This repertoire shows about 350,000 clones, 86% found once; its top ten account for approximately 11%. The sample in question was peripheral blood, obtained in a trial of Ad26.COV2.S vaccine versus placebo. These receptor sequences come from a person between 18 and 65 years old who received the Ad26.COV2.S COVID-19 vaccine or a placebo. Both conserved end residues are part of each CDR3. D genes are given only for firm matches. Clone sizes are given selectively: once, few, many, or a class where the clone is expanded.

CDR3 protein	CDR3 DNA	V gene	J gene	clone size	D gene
CASSSGTSPVQTQYF	TGTGCCAGCAGCTCCGGGACTAGCCCTGTGCAGACCCAGTACTTC	TRBV2	TRBJ2-5	NA	TRBD2
CAWSGPKARHTRRVRDEKLFF	TGTGCCTGGAGTGGTCCGAAGGCCCGACATACTCGCAGGGTGAGGGATGAAAAACTGTTTTTT	TRBV30	TRBJ1-4	NA	NA
CASRATGHISYEQYF	TGTGCCAGTAGGGCCACCGGACATATCTCCTACGAGCAGTACTTC	TRBV19	TRBJ2-7	NA	NA
CASSIDGGSRTSGNNEQFF	TGTGCCAGTAGTATAGATGGGGGCTCGCGGACTAGCGGTAACAATGAGCAGTTCTTC	TRBV19	TRBJ2-1	NA	TRBD2
CASSLDRAVRTDTQYF	TGCGCCAGCAGCTTGGATAGGGCAGTCCGCACAGATACGCAGTATTTT	TRBV5-1	TRBJ2-3	NA	NA
CASSAGQVGEQYF	TGCGCCAGCAGCGCGGGACAAGTGGGGGAGCAGTACTTC	TRBV5-1	TRBJ2-7	NA	NA
CASSPLRMDTQYF	TGCGCCAGCAGCCCCCTGCGTATGGATACGCAGTATTTT	TRBV5-1	TRBJ2-3	NA	NA
CASSVGQGNSPLHF	TGTGCCAGCAGCGTAGGACAGGGGAATTCACCCCTCCACTTT	TRBV9	TRBJ1-6	NA	TRBD1
CSVGPDGSGNTIYF	TGCAGCGTTGGACCCGACGGTTCTGGAAACACCATATATTTT	TRBV29-1	TRBJ1-3	NA	NA
CASSPGGAGETQYF	TGTGCCAGCAGCCCAGGGGGAGCAGGGGAGACCCAGTACTTC	TRBV11-3	TRBJ2-5	NA	TRBD1
CASSRQGDTEAFF	TGTGCCAGCAGCCGACAGGGTGATACTGAAGCTTTCTTT	TRBV11-3	TRBJ1-1	NA	TRBD1
CASSPLAGAMNEQYF	TGTGCCAGCTCACCTTTAGCGGGAGCTATGAACGAGCAGTACTTC	TRBV18	TRBJ2-7	once	TRBD2
CASTEQGYEQYF	TGTGCCAGCACCGAACAGGGCTACGAGCAGTACTTC	TRBV11-1	TRBJ2-7	NA	NA
CATTAGAFGGYTF	TGTGCCACTACAGCAGGGGCCTTTGGCGGCTACACCTTC	TRBV19	TRBJ1-2	NA	NA